A selection of T cell receptor beta chains follows, all from one sample in a study of blood T cell repertoires in COVID-19. Clones were read by immunoSEQ multiplex PCR, and TCRdb kept only the in-frame ones, dropping some. Altogether 120,000 or so clones are present, roughly four fifths being singletons, with the ten largest covering 3.8%. Material for sequencing was peripheral blood. Every receptor here comes from a woman between 50 and 59 years old with acute or convalescent COVID-19. Both conserved end residues are part of each CDR3. Fields, in order: CDR3 DNA, CDR3 protein, D gene, V gene, J gene, CDR3 length, clone size. A D gene is named only where the DNA matches it firmly. Expanded clones get a size class; other rows say once, few or many, or leave the size out.

DNA: TGTGCCAGCAGCTCGGGTGGGGCCAACGTCCTGACTTTC
CDR3: CASSSGGANVLTF
D: NA
V: TRBV9
J: TRBJ2-6
length: 13
size: NA

DNA: TGTGCCAGCAGCTTGGACAGCTCTGGGGCCAACGTCCTGACTTTC
CDR3: CASSLDSSGANVLTF
D: NA
V: TRBV5-5
J: TRBJ2-6
length: 15
size: once

DNA: TGTGCTAGCAGCTTGTCACACACAGATACGCAGTATTTT
CDR3: CASSLSHTDTQYF
D: NA
V: TRBV7-7
J: TRBJ2-3
length: 13
size: NA

DNA: TGTGCCAGCAGTCCCGGGACTAGCGGATACAATGAGCAGTTCTTC
CDR3: CASSPGTSGYNEQFF
D: TRBD2
V: TRBV3-1/TRBV3-2
J: TRBJ2-1
length: 15
size: NA

DNA: TGTGCCAGCAGCCAGGGACTAGCGTTATACACAGATACGCAGTATTTT
CDR3: CASSQGLALYTDTQYF
D: TRBD2
V: TRBV14
J: TRBJ2-3
length: 16
size: NA

DNA: TGCAGTGCTAGTCAGGGAACTGAAAAACTGTTTTTT
CDR3: CSASQGTEKLFF
D: NA
V: TRBV20-1
J: TRBJ1-4
length: 12
size: NA

DNA: TGCGCCAGCAGCTACTACAGGGGAAACCACGAGCAGTACTTC
CDR3: CASSYYRGNHEQYF
D: TRBD1
V: TRBV5-1
J: TRBJ2-7
length: 14
size: NA

DNA: TGTGCCAGCAGTTACGGCGGTGGGGCTGGCTACACCTTC
CDR3: CASSYGGGAGYTF
D: NA
V: TRBV6-5
J: TRBJ1-2
length: 13
size: NA

DNA: TGTGCCAGCAGCAACCAGGGACTAGTTATCTCCTACAATGAGCAGTTCTTC
CDR3: CASSNQGLVISYNEQFF
D: TRBD2
V: TRBV7-6
J: TRBJ2-1
length: 17
size: NA

DNA: TGTGCCAGCAGTGAGGGGAGAGGATTAGGCTACAATGAGCAGTTCTTC
CDR3: CASSEGRGLGYNEQFF
D: NA
V: TRBV2
J: TRBJ2-1
length: 16
size: NA

DNA: TGTGCCAGTAGTACTACAGTGAACACTGAAGCTTTCTTT
CDR3: CASSTTVNTEAFF
D: NA
V: TRBV19
J: TRBJ1-1
length: 13
size: NA

DNA: TGTGCCAGCAGCCCCGGTCGGGAGGAGCAAGAGACCCAGTACTTC
CDR3: CASSPGREEQETQYF
D: TRBD2
V: TRBV7-3
J: TRBJ2-5
length: 15
size: NA

DNA: TGTGCCAGCAGTTGGGACAAGGTCGAGCAGTACTTC
CDR3: CASSWDKVEQYF
D: NA
V: TRBV2
J: TRBJ2-7
length: 12
size: NA

DNA: TGCAGCGTTGAAGAACAACCGACAGGGAAAGCTTTCTTT
CDR3: CSVEEQPTGKAFF
D: TRBD1
V: TRBV29-1
J: TRBJ1-1
length: 13
size: NA

DNA: TGTGCCAGCAGCTTTATGGGGGCAGCTGACACTGAAGCTTTCTTT
CDR3: CASSFMGAADTEAFF
D: NA
V: TRBV7-6
J: TRBJ1-1
length: 15
size: NA

DNA: TGCAGTGCTAGTCTACTAGTTACAGATACGCAGTATTTT
CDR3: CSASLLVTDTQYF
D: NA
V: TRBV20-1
J: TRBJ2-3
length: 13
size: NA

DNA: TGCGCCAGCAGCTTGGAGGGGGCGGGTGGTTGGACTGAAGCTTTCTTT
CDR3: CASSLEGAGGWTEAFF
D: TRBD1
V: TRBV5-1
J: TRBJ1-1
length: 16
size: NA

DNA: TGTGCCAGCAGTTTATTGCAGGGTGGAGCTTTCTTT
CDR3: CASSLLQGGAFF
D: NA
V: TRBV28
J: TRBJ1-1
length: 12
size: NA

DNA: TGTGCCAGCAGTTCCCCCAGGGGGACACCTTACACAGATACGCAGTATTTT
CDR3: CASSSPRGTPYTDTQYF
D: TRBD1
V: TRBV28
J: TRBJ2-3
length: 17
size: NA

DNA: TGTGCCACCAGCAGCTCACAGTTAAGCAATCAGCCCCAGCATTTT
CDR3: CATSSSQLSNQPQHF
D: NA
V: TRBV15
J: TRBJ1-5
length: 15
size: NA

DNA: TGTGCCAGCAGCACACGAGGAGGTGGCACTGAAGCTTTCTTT
CDR3: CASSTRGGGTEAFF
D: NA
V: TRBV6-5
J: TRBJ1-1
length: 14
size: NA

DNA: TGTGCCACCAGCAGAGAGACAGTCTTTAGCAATCAGCCCCAGCATTTT
CDR3: CATSRETVFSNQPQHF
D: NA
V: TRBV15
J: TRBJ1-5
length: 16
size: few

DNA: TGCGCCAGCAGCTTGGCTGGTCTAGCGAGCCTCAATGAGCAGTTCTTC
CDR3: CASSLAGLASLNEQFF
D: NA
V: TRBV5-1
J: TRBJ2-1
length: 16
size: NA

DNA: TGTGCCAGTAGTACCTCTTCCCGAGTAGGAGATGCGCAGTATTTT
CDR3: CASSTSSRVGDAQYF
D: NA
V: TRBV19
J: TRBJ2-3
length: 15
size: NA

DNA: TGTGCCAGCAGTCAAGATGGGACTAGCGGGGACAATGAGCAGTTCTTC
CDR3: CASSQDGTSGDNEQFF
D: TRBD2
V: TRBV14
J: TRBJ2-1
length: 16
size: NA

DNA: TGCGCCAGCAGCTTGGCCGGACAGGGTTCGACCACCGGGGAGCTGTTTTTT
CDR3: CASSLAGQGSTTGELFF
D: TRBD1
V: TRBV5-1
J: TRBJ2-2
length: 17
size: NA

DNA: TGTGCCAGCAGTGAAGCGCCTTGGACAGGCTATGGCTACACCTTC
CDR3: CASSEAPWTGYGYTF
D: TRBD1
V: TRBV2
J: TRBJ1-2
length: 15
size: NA

DNA: TGTGCCAGCAGCTTAAGCGGGAACGTAGACAATGAGCAGTTCTTC
CDR3: CASSLSGNVDNEQFF
D: TRBD2
V: TRBV5-6
J: TRBJ2-1
length: 15
size: NA

DNA: TGTGCCAGCAGGGGGCCGGGGGGGAACACTGAAGCTTTCTTT
CDR3: CASRGPGGNTEAFF
D: NA
V: TRBV6-5
J: TRBJ1-1
length: 14
size: once

DNA: TGTGCCAGCAGCGTAGGACAGGGGGCGGGTGAAAAACTGTTTTTT
CDR3: CASSVGQGAGEKLFF
D: TRBD1
V: TRBV9
J: TRBJ1-4
length: 15
size: few

DNA: TGTGCCAGCAGCCAAGATTTGGCGCGGGAGCAAGAGCAGTACTTC
CDR3: CASSQDLAREQEQYF
D: TRBD2
V: TRBV4-2
J: TRBJ2-7
length: 15
size: NA

DNA: TGTGCCAGCAGCTTAAACCAGGAAAACATTCAGTACTTC
CDR3: CASSLNQENIQYF
D: NA
V: TRBV11-2
J: TRBJ2-4
length: 13
size: once

DNA: TGTGCCAGCAGTGAAGGAGGGGGGGATCAGCCCCAGCATTTT
CDR3: CASSEGGGDQPQHF
D: NA
V: TRBV25-1
J: TRBJ1-5
length: 14
size: NA

DNA: TGTGCCATCAGTGGCGGGGCAGCCGAAGAGACCCAGTACTTC
CDR3: CAISGGAAEETQYF
D: NA
V: TRBV10-3
J: TRBJ2-5
length: 14
size: NA

DNA: TGTGCCAGCGGCAGGGGCGAAGGGGGCGGCTACACCTTC
CDR3: CASGRGEGGGYTF
D: TRBD1
V: TRBV27
J: TRBJ1-2
length: 13
size: NA

DNA: TGTGCCAGCAGTGGGCGGGGGGGCATGGAGACCCAGTACTTC
CDR3: CASSGRGGMETQYF
D: TRBD2
V: TRBV2
J: TRBJ2-5
length: 14
size: NA

DNA: TGTGCCAGCACCCACAGCGGGCTAGGAGGCGACGAGCAGTACTTC
CDR3: CASTHSGLGGDEQYF
D: NA
V: TRBV28
J: TRBJ2-7
length: 15
size: once

DNA: TGTGCCAGCAGCTATTTCTACTCGGCCGGCCAGAGGGCCCCTCAAGAGACCCAGTACTTC
CDR3: CASSYFYSAGQRAPQETQYF
D: NA
V: TRBV5-5
J: TRBJ2-5
length: 20
size: NA

DNA: TGTGCCAGCAGCCAAGTGGGGGCAGGGTTATGGAGCAATCAGCCCCAGCATTTT
CDR3: CASSQVGAGLWSNQPQHF
D: NA
V: TRBV3-1/TRBV3-2
J: TRBJ1-5
length: 18
size: NA

DNA: TGTGCCAGCAGCTTGGATCTAGCGAGATCCTACAATGAGCAGTTCTTC
CDR3: CASSLDLARSYNEQFF
D: NA
V: TRBV5-4
J: TRBJ2-1
length: 16
size: NA

DNA: TGTGCCAGCAGCGCTACAGGGGAAGTTTTCTATGGCTACACCTTC
CDR3: CASSATGEVFYGYTF
D: TRBD1
V: TRBV7-9
J: TRBJ1-2
length: 15
size: NA

DNA: TGTGCCTGGAGTGTAGGGCAGGGAGGGCGTCAGCCCCAGCATTTT
CDR3: CAWSVGQGGRQPQHF
D: NA
V: TRBV30
J: TRBJ1-5
length: 15
size: NA

DNA: TGCGCCAGCAGCTATGGAGTAGTAAGCTCCTACAATGAGCAGTTCTTC
CDR3: CASSYGVVSSYNEQFF
D: NA
V: TRBV5-1
J: TRBJ2-1
length: 16
size: NA

DNA: TGCGCCAGCAGCCAAGGCGGGTTGTACAATCAGCCCCAGCATTTT
CDR3: CASSQGGLYNQPQHF
D: NA
V: TRBV4-1
J: TRBJ1-5
length: 15
size: NA

DNA: TGTGCCAGCAGCCAAGTTCTCCGTGTCACTGAAGCTTTCTTT
CDR3: CASSQVLRVTEAFF
D: NA
V: TRBV3-1/TRBV3-2
J: TRBJ1-1
length: 14
size: NA

DNA: TGCGCCAGCAGTCGGGGGGTCTCAACTAATGAAAAACTGTTTTTT
CDR3: CASSRGVSTNEKLFF
D: NA
V: TRBV4-1
J: TRBJ1-4
length: 15
size: NA

DNA: TGTGCCAGCAGCTTCTTAGGACTAGCGGGAGGTGGACAGACCCAGTACTTC
CDR3: CASSFLGLAGGGQTQYF
D: TRBD2
V: TRBV7-8
J: TRBJ2-5
length: 17
size: few

DNA: TGTGCCAGCAGCTTAGTGCAGGTCTACGAGCAGTACTTC
CDR3: CASSLVQVYEQYF
D: NA
V: TRBV11-2
J: TRBJ2-7
length: 13
size: NA

DNA: TGTGCCAGCAGCAGGGACAACACAGATACGCAGTATTTT
CDR3: CASSRDNTDTQYF
D: NA
V: TRBV6-5
J: TRBJ2-3
length: 13
size: NA

DNA: TGTGCCAGCAGCGTCCGGACTGGAAATGAGCAGTTCTTC
CDR3: CASSVRTGNEQFF
D: NA
V: TRBV9
J: TRBJ2-1
length: 13
size: NA

DNA: TGTGCCAGTACAGGGACAGCTACTAGAAACACTGAAGCTTTCTTT
CDR3: CASTGTATRNTEAFF
D: TRBD1
V: TRBV19
J: TRBJ1-1
length: 15
size: NA